This TCR beta chain was profiled in a study of control samples from healthy donors and cancer patients. TCRdb keeps only in-frame clones here, not all; method: immunoSEQ multiplex PCR. The sample contains roughly 100,000 clones, approximately 90% of which appear only once. The specimen was PBMCs. The source of this sequence is a man between 60 and 75 years old with lung cancer.

In DNA form, the CDR3 reads TGTGCCAGCAGCATACGACAGGGAAGCTCCTACAATGAGCAGTTCTTC. It yields the protein CASSIRQGSSYNEQFF. The chain combines TRBV7-6 with TRBJ2-1; 7 bases match TRBD1. CDR1 is SGHVS and CDR2 is FNYEAQ in the germline V gene. Unmatched junction bases numbered 7, after V lost 5 bases and J lost 0 bases. This CDR3 spans 16 amino acids.